Listed here are 5 T cell receptor beta chains from one sample, sequenced in a study of T cells in Graves' hyperthyroidism and ophthalmopathy. Using RNA transcripts as the source, TCR beta CDR3 regions were amplified. The TCR CDR3 first-round RT-PCR relied on the HTBI primer set. TCRdb passed the multiplex PCR reads through MiXCR, listing each CDR3 protein once. The table records about 640,000 distinct CDR3 sequences, roughly 20% of them present only once. The sample was blood. These TCRs come from a man aged 25 to 45 with Graves' ophthalmopathy.

At least ten counts were recorded for this clonotype. This rearrangement joins TRBV28 to TRBJ1-1; TRBD1 aligns across 8 bases. The CDR3 has 13 amino acids. The J segment lost 4 bases and the V segment lost 6 bases, leaving 4 bases of the junction unmatched. Germline values: CDR1 MDHEN, CDR2 SYDVKM. The CDR3 sequence is CASRVTGGTEAFF. In nucleotides, the CDR3 is TGTGCCAGCAGAGTAACAGGGGGCACTGAAGCTTTCTTT.

This clonotype was counted many times. The V and J genes are TRBV18 and TRBJ2-2; 10 bases align to TRBD1. CDR3 size: 14 residues. The germline V gene has CDR1 KGHSH and CDR2 LQKENI. J gave up 5 bases and V 4 bases, and 1 base lay outside the gene matches. CDR3 amino acids: CASSRQGATGELFF. In DNA form, the CDR3 reads TGTGCCAGCTCACGACAGGGGGCTACCGGGGAGCTGTTTTTT.

This clonotype was counted at least ten times. V is TRBV6-1 and J is TRBJ1-1, with D perhaps matching TRBD1 (5 bases). The V end lost 3 bases, the J end lost 5 bases, and 19 bases lay between the germline ends. This CDR3 spans 16 amino acids. Germline lookup yields CDR1 MNHNS and CDR2 SASEGT. CDR3 sequence (DNA): TGTGCCAGCAGTGACCCCACCCGGGACCGCCCAACTGAAGCTTTCTTT. It is translated as CASSDPTRDRPTEAFF.

The sample holds many counts of this clonotype. The chain combines TRBV11-2 with TRBJ2-1; D remains ambiguous. The germline V and J ends were trimmed by 5 bases and 6 bases, with 8 bases remaining between them. The germline V gene has CDR1 SGHAT and CDR2 FQNNGV. The CDR3 sequence is 12 residues long. CDR3 in amino acids: CASSPFVNEQFF. The CDR3 coding sequence is TGTGCCAGCAGCCCCTTCGTCAATGAGCAGTTCTTC. Looking up the rest from reference TRBV11-2 and TRBJ2-1 gives the full variable domain: EAGVAQSPRYKIIEKRQSVAFWCNPISGHATLYWYQQILGQGPKLLIQFQNNGVVDDSQLPKDRFSAERLKGVDSTLKIQPAKLEDSAVYLCASSPFVNEQFFGPGTRLTVL.

V is TRBV20-1 and J is TRBJ1-2; 9 positions match TRBD1. V gave up 6 bases and J gave up 7 bases; unmatched junction bases: 9. Per the germline V gene, CDR1 is DFQATT and CDR2 is SNEGSKA (reference sequence). This CDR3 is 13 amino acids long. CDR3 nucleotide sequence: TGCAGTGCCAAGACAGGGGGTCCGGGTGGCTACACCTTC. Protein product: CSAKTGGPGGYTF.